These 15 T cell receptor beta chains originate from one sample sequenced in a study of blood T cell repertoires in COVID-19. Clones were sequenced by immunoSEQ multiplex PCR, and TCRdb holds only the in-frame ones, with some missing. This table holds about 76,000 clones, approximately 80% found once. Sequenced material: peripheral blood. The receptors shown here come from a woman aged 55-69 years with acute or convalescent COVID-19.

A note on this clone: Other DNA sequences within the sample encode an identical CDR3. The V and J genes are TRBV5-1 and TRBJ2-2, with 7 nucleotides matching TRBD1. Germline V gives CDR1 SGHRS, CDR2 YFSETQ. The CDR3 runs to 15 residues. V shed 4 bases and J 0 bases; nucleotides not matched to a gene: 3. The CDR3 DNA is TGCGCCAGCAGCCCGGGACAGCCGAACACCGGGGAGCTGTTTTTT. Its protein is CASSPGQPNTGELFF.

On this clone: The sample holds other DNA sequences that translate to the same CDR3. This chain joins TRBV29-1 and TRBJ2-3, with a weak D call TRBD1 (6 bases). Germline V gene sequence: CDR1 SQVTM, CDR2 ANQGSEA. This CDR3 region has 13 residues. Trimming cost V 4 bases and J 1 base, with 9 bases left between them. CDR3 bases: TGCAGCGTTGCACCAGGGGGCACAGATACGCAGTATTTT. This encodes CSVAPGGTDTQYF.

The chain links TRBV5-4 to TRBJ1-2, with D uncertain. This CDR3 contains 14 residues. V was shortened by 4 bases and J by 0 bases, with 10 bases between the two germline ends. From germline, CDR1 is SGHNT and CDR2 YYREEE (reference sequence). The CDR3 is CASSPGIANYGYTF. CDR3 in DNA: TGTGCCAGCAGCCCGGGGATTGCTAACTATGGCTACACCTTC.

This CDR3 reads CASSFLIGGAEAFF. The DNA for the CDR3 is TGCGCCAGCAGCTTTCTCATCGGGGGGGCTGAAGCTTTCTTT. V usage is TRBV5-1 and J usage is TRBJ1-1; TRBD1 is a possible D gene (5 bases). This CDR3 has 14 amino acids. Germline CDR1 SGHRS, CDR2 YFSETQ. Trimming pared 2 bases from V and 6 bases from J, leaving 14 bases between.

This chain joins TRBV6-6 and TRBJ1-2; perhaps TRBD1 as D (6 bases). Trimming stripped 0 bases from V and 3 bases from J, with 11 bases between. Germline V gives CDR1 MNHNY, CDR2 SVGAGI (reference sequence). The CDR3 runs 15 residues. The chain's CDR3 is CASSYSGQGHYGYTF. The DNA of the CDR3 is TGTGCCAGCAGTTACTCGGGGCAGGGGCACTATGGCTACACCTTC.

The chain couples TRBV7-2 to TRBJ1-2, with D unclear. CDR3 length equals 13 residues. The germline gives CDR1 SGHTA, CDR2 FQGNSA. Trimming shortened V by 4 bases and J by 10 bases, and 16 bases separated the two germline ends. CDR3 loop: CASSSTQTTSYTF. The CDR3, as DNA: TGTGCCAGCAGCTCCACCCAGACTACCTCCTACACCTTC.

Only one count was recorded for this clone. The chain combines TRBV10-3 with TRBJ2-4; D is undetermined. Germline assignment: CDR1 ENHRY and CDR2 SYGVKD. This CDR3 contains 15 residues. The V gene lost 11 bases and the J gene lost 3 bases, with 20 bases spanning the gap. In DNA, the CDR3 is TGTGCCTCTTCCGATGGTAGCCTGGGCAAAAACATTCAGTACTTC. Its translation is CASSDGSLGKNIQYF.

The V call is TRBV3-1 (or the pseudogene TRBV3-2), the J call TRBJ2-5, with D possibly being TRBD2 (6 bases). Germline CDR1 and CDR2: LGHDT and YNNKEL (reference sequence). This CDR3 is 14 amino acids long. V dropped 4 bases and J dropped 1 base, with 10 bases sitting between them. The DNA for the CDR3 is TGTGCCAGCAGCCCAGCGGGCCTCCAAGAGACCCAGTACTTC. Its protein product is CASSPAGLQETQYF.

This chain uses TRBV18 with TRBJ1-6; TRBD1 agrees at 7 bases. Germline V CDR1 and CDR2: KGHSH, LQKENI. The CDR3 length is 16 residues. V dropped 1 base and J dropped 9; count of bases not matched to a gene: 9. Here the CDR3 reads CASSPRQGETGSPLHF. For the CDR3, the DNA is TGTGCCAGCTCACCACGACAGGGAGAGACTGGTTCACCCCTCCACTTT.

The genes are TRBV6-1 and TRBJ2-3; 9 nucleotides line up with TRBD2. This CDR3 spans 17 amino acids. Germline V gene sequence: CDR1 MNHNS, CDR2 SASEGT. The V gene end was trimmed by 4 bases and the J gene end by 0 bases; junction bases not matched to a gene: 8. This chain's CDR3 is CASSGSGGLRSTDTQYF. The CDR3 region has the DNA TGTGCCAGCAGTGGCAGCGGGGGGTTAAGAAGCACAGATACGCAGTATTTT.

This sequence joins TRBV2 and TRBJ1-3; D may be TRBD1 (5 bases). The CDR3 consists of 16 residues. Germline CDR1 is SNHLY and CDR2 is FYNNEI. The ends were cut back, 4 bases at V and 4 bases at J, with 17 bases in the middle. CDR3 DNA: TGTGCCAGCAGTGCGGAGGGGATCCTCGGGGGAAACACCATATATTTT. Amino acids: CASSAEGILGGNTIYF.

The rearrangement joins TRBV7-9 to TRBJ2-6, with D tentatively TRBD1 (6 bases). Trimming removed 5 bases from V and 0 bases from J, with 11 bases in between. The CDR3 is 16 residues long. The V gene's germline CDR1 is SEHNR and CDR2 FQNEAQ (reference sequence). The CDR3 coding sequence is TGTGCCAGCAGCCTCTTGACAGGCTCTGGGGCCAACGTCCTGACTTTC. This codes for CASSLLTGSGANVLTF.

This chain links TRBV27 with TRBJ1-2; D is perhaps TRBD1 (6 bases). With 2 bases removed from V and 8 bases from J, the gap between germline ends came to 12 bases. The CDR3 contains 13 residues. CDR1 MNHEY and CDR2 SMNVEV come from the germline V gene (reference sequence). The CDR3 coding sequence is TGTGCCAGCAGTTTAAACAGGGTTAGCGGCTACACCTTC. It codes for CASSLNRVSGYTF.

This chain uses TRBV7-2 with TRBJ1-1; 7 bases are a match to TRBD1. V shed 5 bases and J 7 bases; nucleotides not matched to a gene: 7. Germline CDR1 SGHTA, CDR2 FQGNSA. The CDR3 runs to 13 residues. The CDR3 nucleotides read TGTGCCAGCAGCGATGGACAGGAAGTTGAAGCTTTCTTT. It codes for CASSDGQEVEAFF.

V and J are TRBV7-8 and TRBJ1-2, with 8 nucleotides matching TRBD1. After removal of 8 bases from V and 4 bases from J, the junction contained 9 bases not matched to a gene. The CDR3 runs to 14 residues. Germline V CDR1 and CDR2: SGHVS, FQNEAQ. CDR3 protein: CASSRAGGPYGYTF. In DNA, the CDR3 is TGTGCCAGCTCCCGGGCAGGGGGCCCCTATGGCTACACCTTC.